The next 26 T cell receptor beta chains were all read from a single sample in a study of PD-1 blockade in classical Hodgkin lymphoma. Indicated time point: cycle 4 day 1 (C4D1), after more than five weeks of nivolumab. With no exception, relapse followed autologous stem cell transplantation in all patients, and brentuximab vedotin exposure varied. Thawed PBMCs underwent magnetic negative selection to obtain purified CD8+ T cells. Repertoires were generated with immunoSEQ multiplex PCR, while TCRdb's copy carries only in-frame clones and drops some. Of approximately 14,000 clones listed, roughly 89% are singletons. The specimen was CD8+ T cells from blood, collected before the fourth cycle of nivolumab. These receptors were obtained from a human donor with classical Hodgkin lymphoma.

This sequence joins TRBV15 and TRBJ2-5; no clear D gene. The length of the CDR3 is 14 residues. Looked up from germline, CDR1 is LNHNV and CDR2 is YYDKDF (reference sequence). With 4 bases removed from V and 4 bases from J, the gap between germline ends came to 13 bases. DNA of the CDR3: TGTGCCACCAGCATTCGAAAGTCCTCAGAGACCCAGTACTTC. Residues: CATSIRKSSETQYF. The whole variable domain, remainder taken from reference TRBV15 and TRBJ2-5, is DAMVIQNPRYQVTQFGKPVTLSCSQTLNHNVMYWYQQKSSQAPKLLFHYYDKDFNNEADTPDNFQSRRPNTSFCFLDIRSPGLGDTAMYLCATSIRKSSETQYFGPGTRLLVL.

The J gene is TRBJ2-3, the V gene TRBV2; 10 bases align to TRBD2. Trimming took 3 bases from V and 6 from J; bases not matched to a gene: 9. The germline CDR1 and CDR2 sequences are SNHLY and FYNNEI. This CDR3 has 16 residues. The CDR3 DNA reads TGTGCCAGCAGTGATCTGGCTAGCGGGAGTTCGGATACGCAGTATTTT. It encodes CASSDLASGSSDTQYF. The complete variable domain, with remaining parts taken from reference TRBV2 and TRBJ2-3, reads EPEVTQTPSHQVTQMGQEVILRCVPISNHLYFYWYRQILGQKVEFLVSFYNNEISEKSEIFDDQFSVERPDGSNFTLKIRSTKLEDSAMYFCASSDLASGSSDTQYFGPGTRLTVL.

Here the CDR3 DNA reads TGTGCCAGCAGCCCGGGACTAGCGGGAGGAACTTCGTACAATGAGCAGTTCTTC. Residues: CASSPGLAGGTSYNEQFF. The chain joins TRBV7-9 to TRBJ2-1; 15 bases are a match to TRBD2. The trim removed 5 bases at V and 4 bases at J, leaving 9 bases unmatched. CDR3 length equals 18 residues. Germline V gives CDR1 SEHNR, CDR2 FQNEAQ (reference sequence).

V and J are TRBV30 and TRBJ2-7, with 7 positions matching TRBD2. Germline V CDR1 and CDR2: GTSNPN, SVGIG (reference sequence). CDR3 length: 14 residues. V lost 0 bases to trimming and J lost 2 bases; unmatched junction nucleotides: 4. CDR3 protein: CAWSVGGGTYEQYF. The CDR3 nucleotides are TGTGCCTGGAGTGTAGGCGGGGGAACCTACGAGCAGTACTTC. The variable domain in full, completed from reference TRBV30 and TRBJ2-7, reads SQTIHQWPATLVQPVGSPLSLECTVEGTSNPNLYWYRQAAGRGLQLLFYSVGIGQISSEVPQNLSASRPQDRQFILSSKKLLLSDSGFYLCAWSVGGGTYEQYFGPGTRLTVT.

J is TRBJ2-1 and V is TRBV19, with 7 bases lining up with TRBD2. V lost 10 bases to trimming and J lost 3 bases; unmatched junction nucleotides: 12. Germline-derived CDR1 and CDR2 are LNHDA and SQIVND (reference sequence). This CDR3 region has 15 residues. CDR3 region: CATSIGGGIYNEQFF. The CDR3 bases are TGTGCCACCAGTATTGGGGGGGGAATCTACAATGAGCAGTTCTTC.

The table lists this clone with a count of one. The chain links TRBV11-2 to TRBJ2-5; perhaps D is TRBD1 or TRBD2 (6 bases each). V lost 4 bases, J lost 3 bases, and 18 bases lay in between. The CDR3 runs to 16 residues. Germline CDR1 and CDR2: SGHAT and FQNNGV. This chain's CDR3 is CASSWWGARPEETQYF. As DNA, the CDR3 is TGTGCCAGCAGCTGGTGGGGGGCCAGGCCGGAAGAGACCCAGTACTTC.

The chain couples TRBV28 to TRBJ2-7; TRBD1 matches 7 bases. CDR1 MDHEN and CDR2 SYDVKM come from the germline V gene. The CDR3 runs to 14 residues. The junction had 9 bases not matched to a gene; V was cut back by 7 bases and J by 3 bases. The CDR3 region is CASTPPRTGYEQYF. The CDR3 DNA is TGTGCCAGCACCCCTCCCAGGACAGGCTACGAGCAGTACTTC.

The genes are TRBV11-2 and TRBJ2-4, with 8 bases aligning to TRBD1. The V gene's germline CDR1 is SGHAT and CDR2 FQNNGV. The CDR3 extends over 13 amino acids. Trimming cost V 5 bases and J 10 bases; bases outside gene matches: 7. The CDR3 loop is CASSTTGGRIQYF. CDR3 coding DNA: TGTGCCAGCAGCACAACAGGGGGAAGGATTCAGTACTTC.

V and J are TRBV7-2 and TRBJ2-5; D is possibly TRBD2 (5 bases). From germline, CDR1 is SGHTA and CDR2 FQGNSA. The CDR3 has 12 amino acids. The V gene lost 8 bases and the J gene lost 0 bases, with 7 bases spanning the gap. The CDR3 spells CASGGYQETQYF. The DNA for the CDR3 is TGTGCCAGCGGCGGGTACCAAGAGACCCAGTACTTC.

Here the CDR3 DNA reads TGTGCCAGCAGCCGGGACAGGGGAAGGGAGAATGAGCAGTTCTTC. Protein: CASSRDRGRENEQFF. The chain has TRBV27 and TRBJ2-1, with 10 nucleotides matching TRBD1. Germline lookup yields CDR1 MNHEY and CDR2 SMNVEV (reference sequence). Unmatched junction bases numbered 9, after V lost 6 bases and J lost 7 bases. This CDR3 spans 15 amino acids.

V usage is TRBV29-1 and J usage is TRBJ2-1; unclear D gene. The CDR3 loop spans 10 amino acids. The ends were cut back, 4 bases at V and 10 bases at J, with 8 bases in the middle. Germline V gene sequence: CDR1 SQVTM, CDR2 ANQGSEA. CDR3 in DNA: TGCAGCGTTGGTACGGGCGAGCAGTTCTTC. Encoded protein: CSVGTGEQFF.

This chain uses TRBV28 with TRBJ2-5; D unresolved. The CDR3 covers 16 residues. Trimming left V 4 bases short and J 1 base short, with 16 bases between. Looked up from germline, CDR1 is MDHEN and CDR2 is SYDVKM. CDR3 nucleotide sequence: TGTGCCAGCAGTTCCCTACTAAGCCGACCCCAAGAGACCCAGTACTTC. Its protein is CASSSLLSRPQETQYF.

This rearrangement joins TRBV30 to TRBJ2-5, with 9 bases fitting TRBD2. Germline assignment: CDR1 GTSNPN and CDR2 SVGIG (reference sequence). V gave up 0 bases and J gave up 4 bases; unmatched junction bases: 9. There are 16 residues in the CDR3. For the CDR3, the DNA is TGTGCCTGGAGTGTACCTGAACTAGCGGGTAGAGAGACCCAGTACTTC. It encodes CAWSVPELAGRETQYF. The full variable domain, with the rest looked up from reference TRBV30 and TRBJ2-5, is SQTIHQWPATLVQPVGSPLSLECTVEGTSNPNLYWYRQAAGRGLQLLFYSVGIGQISSEVPQNLSASRPQDRQFILSSKKLLLSDSGFYLCAWSVPELAGRETQYFGPGTRLLVL.

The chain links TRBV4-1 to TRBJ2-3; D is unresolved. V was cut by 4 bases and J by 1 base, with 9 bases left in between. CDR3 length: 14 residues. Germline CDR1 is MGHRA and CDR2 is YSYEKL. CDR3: CASSPSQGTDTQYF. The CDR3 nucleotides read TGCGCCAGCAGCCCCTCGCAGGGCACAGATACGCAGTATTTT.

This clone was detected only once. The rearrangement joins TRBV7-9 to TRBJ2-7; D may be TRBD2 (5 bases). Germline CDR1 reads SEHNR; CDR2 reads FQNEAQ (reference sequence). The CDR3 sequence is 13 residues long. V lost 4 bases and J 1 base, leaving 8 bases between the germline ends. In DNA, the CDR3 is TGTGCCAGCAGCTCCAGGAGGTCCTACGAGCAGTACTTC. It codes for CASSSRRSYEQYF.

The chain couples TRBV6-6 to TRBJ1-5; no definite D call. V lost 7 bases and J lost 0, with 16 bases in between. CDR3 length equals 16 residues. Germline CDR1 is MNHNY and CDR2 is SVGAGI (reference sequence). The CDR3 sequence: CASTSLGHLSNQPQHF. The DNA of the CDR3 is TGTGCCAGCACCTCCTTGGGCCACCTTAGCAATCAGCCCCAGCATTTT.

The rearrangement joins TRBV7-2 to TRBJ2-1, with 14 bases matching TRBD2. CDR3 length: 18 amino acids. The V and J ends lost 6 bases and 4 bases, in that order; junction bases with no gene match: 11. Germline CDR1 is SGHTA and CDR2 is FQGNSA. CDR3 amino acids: CASSLPGLAGALYNEQFF. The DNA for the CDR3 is TGTGCCAGCAGTCTCCCGGGACTAGCGGGAGCACTGTACAATGAGCAGTTCTTC.

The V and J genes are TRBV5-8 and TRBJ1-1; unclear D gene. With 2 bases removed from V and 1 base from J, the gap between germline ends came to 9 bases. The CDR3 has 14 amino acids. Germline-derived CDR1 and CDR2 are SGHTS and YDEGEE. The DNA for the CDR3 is TGTGCCAGCAGCTTCGGAACACAGAACACTGAAGCTTTCTTT. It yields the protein CASSFGTQNTEAFF.

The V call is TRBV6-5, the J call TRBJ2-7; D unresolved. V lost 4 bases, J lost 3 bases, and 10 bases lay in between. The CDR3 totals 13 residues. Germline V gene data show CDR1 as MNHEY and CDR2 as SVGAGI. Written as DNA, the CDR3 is TGTGCCAGCAGTTTTACTGCTATCTACGAGCAGTACTTC. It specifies CASSFTAIYEQYF.

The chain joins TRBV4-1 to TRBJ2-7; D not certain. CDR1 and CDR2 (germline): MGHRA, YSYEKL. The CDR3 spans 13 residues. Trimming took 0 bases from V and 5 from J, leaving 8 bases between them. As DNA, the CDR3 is TGCGCCAGCAGCCAAGAAAGGGTTGACGAGCAGTACTTC. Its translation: CASSQERVDEQYF.

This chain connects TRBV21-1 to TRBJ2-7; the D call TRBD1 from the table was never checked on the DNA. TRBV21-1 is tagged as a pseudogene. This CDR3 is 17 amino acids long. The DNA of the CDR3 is TGTGCCAGCAGCGCCCGGGACAGGGAAACCGACTCCTACGAGCAGTACTTC. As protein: CASSARDRETDSYEQYF.

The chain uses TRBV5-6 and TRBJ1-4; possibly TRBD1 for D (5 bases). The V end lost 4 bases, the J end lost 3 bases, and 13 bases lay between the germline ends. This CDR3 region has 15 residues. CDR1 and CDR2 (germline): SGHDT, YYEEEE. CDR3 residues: CASSPAGGANEKLFF. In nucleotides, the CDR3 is TGTGCCAGCAGCCCGGCCGGGGGGGCTAATGAAAAACTGTTTTTT.

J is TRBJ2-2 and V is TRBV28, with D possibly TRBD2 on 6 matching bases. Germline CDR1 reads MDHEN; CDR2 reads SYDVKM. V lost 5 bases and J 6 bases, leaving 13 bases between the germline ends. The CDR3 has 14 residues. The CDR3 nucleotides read TGTGCCAGCAGTATACAGCGGGCGGCCGGGGAGCTGTTTTTT. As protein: CASSIQRAAGELFF.

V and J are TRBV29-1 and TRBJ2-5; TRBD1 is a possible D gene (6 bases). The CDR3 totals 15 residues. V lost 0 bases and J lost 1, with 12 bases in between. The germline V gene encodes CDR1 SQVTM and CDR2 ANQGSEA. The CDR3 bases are TGCAGCGTTGAAGATCGAGGACAGCCCCAAGAGACCCAGTACTTC. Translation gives CSVEDRGQPQETQYF.

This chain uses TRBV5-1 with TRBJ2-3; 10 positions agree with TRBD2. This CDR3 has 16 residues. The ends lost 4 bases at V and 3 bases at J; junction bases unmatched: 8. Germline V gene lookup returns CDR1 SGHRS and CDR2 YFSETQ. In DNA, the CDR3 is TGCGCCAGCAGCCTGAAGCGGGGGGGCCGAACAGATACGCAGTATTTT. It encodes CASSLKRGGRTDTQYF.

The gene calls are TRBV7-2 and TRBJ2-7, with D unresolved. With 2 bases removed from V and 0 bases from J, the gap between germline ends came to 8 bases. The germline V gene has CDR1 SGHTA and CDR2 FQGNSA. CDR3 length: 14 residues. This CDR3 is CASSLLDTSYEQYF. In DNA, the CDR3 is TGTGCCAGCAGCTTATTAGACACCTCCTACGAGCAGTACTTC.